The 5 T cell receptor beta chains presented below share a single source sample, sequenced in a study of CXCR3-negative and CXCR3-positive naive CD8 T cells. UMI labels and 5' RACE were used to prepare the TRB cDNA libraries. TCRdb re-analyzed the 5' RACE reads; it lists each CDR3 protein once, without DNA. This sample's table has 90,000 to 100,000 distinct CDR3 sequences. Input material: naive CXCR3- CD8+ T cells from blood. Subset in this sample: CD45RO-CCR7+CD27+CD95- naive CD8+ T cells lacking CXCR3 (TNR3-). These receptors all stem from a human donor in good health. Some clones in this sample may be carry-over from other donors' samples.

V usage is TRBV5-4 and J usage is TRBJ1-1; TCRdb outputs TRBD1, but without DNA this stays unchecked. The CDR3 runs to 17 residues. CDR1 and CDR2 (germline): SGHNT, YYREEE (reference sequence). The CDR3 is CASSPTPGQGMNTEAFF.

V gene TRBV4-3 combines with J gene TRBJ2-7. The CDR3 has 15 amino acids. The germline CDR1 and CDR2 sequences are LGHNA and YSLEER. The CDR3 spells CASSHPREKHYEQYF.

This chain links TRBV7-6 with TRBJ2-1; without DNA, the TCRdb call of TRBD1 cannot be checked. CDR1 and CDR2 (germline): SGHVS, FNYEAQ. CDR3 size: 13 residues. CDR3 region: CASSSGPSNEQFF.

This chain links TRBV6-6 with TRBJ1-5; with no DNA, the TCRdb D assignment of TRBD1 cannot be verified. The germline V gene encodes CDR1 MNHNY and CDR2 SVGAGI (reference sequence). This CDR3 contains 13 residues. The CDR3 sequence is CASSSVLGSLMHF.

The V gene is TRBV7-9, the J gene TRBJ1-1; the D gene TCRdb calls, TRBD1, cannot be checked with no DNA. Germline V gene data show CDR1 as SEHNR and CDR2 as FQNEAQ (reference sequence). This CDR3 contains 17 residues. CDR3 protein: CASSLVGTGGMNTEAFF.